What follows is one T cell receptor (beta chain) and its context. The target antigen is unknown. Together with CD45RO+ cells, CCR7-negative CD45RA+ TemRA cells were included in CD8 memory. Replicate PCRs run on sorted subsets employed approximately 0.2 ug DNA, around 31,000 T cell genomes. The data were produced by immunoSEQ multiplex PCR, yet TCRdb's version contains in-frame clones alone and is incomplete. The table shows approximately 110,000 clones, with less than 80% occurring only once. This sample is part of a study of shared clonotypes between healthy human individuals. Study-wide results and caveats: In a handful of donors, about 5% of naive CD4 clonotypes appeared in common.

Sequences were obtained from memory CD8+ T cells sorted from blood. The subset here: CD45RO+ cells pooled with CCR7-negative TemRA cells. This receptor was taken from a woman in her 30s in good health.

The CDR3 region has the DNA TGTGCCAGCAGTTACTCAACAGGGAATAATGAGCAGTTCTTC. Translated, it gives CASSYSTGNNEQFF. This rearrangement joins TRBV6-5 to TRBJ2-1; D possibly corresponds to TRBD1 (6 bases). This CDR3 has 14 residues. Germline CDR1 MNHEY, CDR2 SVGAGI. The V end lost 0 bases, the J end lost 7 bases, and 10 bases lay between the germline ends.